Following are 32 T cell receptor beta chains from one sample sequenced in a study of T-cell memory formation after mild COVID-19. Each CDR3 protein is one row after TCRdb ran MiXCR on the 5' RACE reads. The repertoire includes 150,000 to 200,000 distinct CDR3 sequences, under 14% of them detected once, and approximately 4% sits in the top ten. Source material: PBMCs or a T cell subset sorted from them (not recorded which). The source of these receptors is a young man who had mild COVID-19 (a few samples of this study predate the infection). Cell type and time point are not known.

In its sample, this clonotype was seen many times. The J gene is TRBJ2-3, the V gene TRBV5-1, with D maybe TRBD1 (5 bases). The CDR3 extends over 12 amino acids. CDR1 and CDR2 (germline): SGHRS, YFSETQ. V was pared by 5 bases and J by 5 bases, with 9 bases between. The CDR3 nucleotides are TGCGCCAGCAGGACAGCCCTAGATACGCAGTATTTT. Translation gives CASRTALDTQYF.

The chain carries TRBV4-2 and TRBJ1-5, with 10 bases fitting TRBD1. The CDR3 totals 16 residues. CDR1 is LGHNA and CDR2 is YNFKEQ in the germline V gene. The V segment lost 0 bases and the J segment 6 bases; nucleotides outside the gene matches: 5. The CDR3 spells CASSQDRQGAGQPQHF. CDR3 DNA: TGTGCCAGCAGCCAAGATCGACAGGGGGCAGGTCAGCCCCAGCATTTT.

The chain recombines TRBV18 with TRBJ2-2; 7 nucleotides agree with TRBD1. CDR3 size: 16 residues. V shed 5 bases, J shed 0 bases, and the junction held 6 bases outside the gene matches. Germline CDR1 reads KGHSH; CDR2 reads LQKENI. The DNA for the CDR3 is TGTGCCAGCTCAACCCGGGACAGCGCGAACACCGGGGAGCTGTTTTTT. This sequence encodes CASSTRDSANTGELFF.

This clonotype was observed at least ten times. The chain has TRBV7-9 and TRBJ1-1; D call uncertain. Trimming stripped 5 bases from V and 3 bases from J, with 7 bases between. CDR1 is SEHNR and CDR2 is FQNEAQ in the germline V gene (reference sequence). The CDR3 has 12 amino acids. CDR3 region: CASSHRDTEAFF. The CDR3 DNA is TGTGCCAGCAGCCACCGGGACACTGAAGCTTTCTTT.

In its sample, this clonotype was seen a few times. This chain links TRBV5-1 with TRBJ1-2; the D gene is possibly TRBD1 (6 bases). The V end lost 4 bases, the J end lost 6 bases, and 16 bases lay between the germline ends. The CDR3 runs to 14 residues. Germline CDR1 and CDR2: SGHRS and YFSETQ. The chain's CDR3 is CASSPFTGPDGYTF. The CDR3, as DNA: TGCGCCAGCAGCCCCTTTACAGGGCCCGATGGCTACACCTTC.

The rearrangement joins TRBV2 to TRBJ2-1; D is perhaps TRBD2 (5 bases). Trimming removed 8 bases from V and 6 bases from J, with 20 bases in between. Germline V gene lookup returns CDR1 SNHLY and CDR2 FYNNEI. The CDR3 has 15 amino acids. The CDR3 DNA is TGTGCCAGCTCAAACCCGGGAACTGACGCCAATGAGCAGTTCTTC. Residues: CASSNPGTDANEQFF.

The J gene is TRBJ2-7, the V gene TRBV6-6; D is possibly TRBD2 (6 bases). Germline values: CDR1 MNHNY, CDR2 SVGAGI (reference sequence). The CDR3 sequence is 12 residues long. V was shortened by 6 bases and J by 4 bases, with 10 bases between the two germline ends. The CDR3 DNA is TGTGCCAGCAGCCGTCTAGCGTACGAGCAGTACTTC. It is translated as CASSRLAYEQYF.

This clonotype was detected once. This rearrangement joins TRBV7-9 to TRBJ1-6; 10 positions agree with TRBD1. Germline V CDR1 and CDR2: SEHNR, FQNEAQ (reference sequence). The CDR3 sequence is 17 residues long. The J segment lost 7 bases and the V segment lost 0 bases, leaving 6 bases of the junction unmatched. For the CDR3, the DNA is TGTGCCAGCAGCTTAGCCCCGGGACAGGGGTGGAATTCACCCCTCCACTTT. It encodes CASSLAPGQGWNSPLHF.

The CDR3 bases are TGTGCCAGCAGCTTGGGGACAGGGGCCCGCAATCAGCCCCAGCATTTT. This sequence encodes CASSLGTGARNQPQHF. The chain has TRBV5-6 and TRBJ1-5; 9 bases align to TRBD1. This CDR3 contains 16 residues. Losses at the gene ends were 0 bases for V and 2 bases for J; bases not matched to a gene: 3. The germline V gene has CDR1 SGHDT and CDR2 YYEEEE.

Many counts were recorded for this clonotype. V and J are TRBV7-9 and TRBJ2-1; 12 nucleotides line up with TRBD2. The CDR3 length is 16 residues. Germline CDR1 reads SEHNR; CDR2 reads FQNEAQ (reference sequence). V was pared by 5 bases and J by 3 bases, with 5 bases of the junction left unmatched. Here the CDR3 reads CASSPGLAGFYNEQFF. The CDR3 region has the DNA TGTGCCAGCAGCCCGGGACTAGCGGGCTTCTACAATGAGCAGTTCTTC.

This clonotype was detected a few times. The chain's CDR3 is CASSPAGGGSSQPQHF. The CDR3 DNA follows: TGTGCCAGCTCACCCGCGGGGGGCGGGTCAAGTCAGCCCCAGCATTTT. The chain recombines TRBV18 with TRBJ1-5; tentatively, D is TRBD1 (6 bases). Per the germline V gene, CDR1 is KGHSH and CDR2 is LQKENI. With 3 bases removed from V and 6 bases from J, the gap between germline ends came to 18 bases. The length of the CDR3 is 16 residues.

This clonotype was picked up a small number of times. J is TRBJ2-3 and V is TRBV4-3, with TRBD2 identical over 10 bases. With 1 base clipped from V and 0 bases from J, the junction kept 10 bases outside the gene matches. The length of the CDR3 is 19 residues. Per the germline V gene, CDR1 is LGHNA and CDR2 is YSLEER. DNA of the CDR3: TGCGCCAGCAGCCAAGGAGTAATAGCGGGGGGACACAGCACAGATACGCAGTATTTT. This codes for CASSQGVIAGGHSTDTQYF.

This clonotype came up many times. CDR3 nucleotides: TGCGCCAGCAGCTCGGACCGCAATGAGCAGTTCTTC. The encoded protein is CASSSDRNEQFF. The chain couples TRBV5-1 to TRBJ2-1; D call uncertain. CDR1 is SGHRS, CDR2 YFSETQ, per germline. The V end was cut by 3 bases, the J end by 6 bases, with 7 bases between. The CDR3 totals 12 residues.

This clonotype was seen a handful of times. The chain combines TRBV20-1 with TRBJ1-1; D gene unclear. The germline V gene has CDR1 DFQATT and CDR2 SNEGSKA (reference sequence). Trimming removed 6 bases at V and 1 base at J, with 9 bases between. The length of the CDR3 is 12 residues. The CDR3 DNA reads as TGCAGTGCCCCCCGAGGGAACACTGAAGCTTTCTTT. It yields the protein CSAPRGNTEAFF.

This clonotype was seen a few times. The chain joins TRBV28 to TRBJ2-7; 8 bases line up with TRBD2. The V and J ends lost 7 bases and 2 bases, in that order; junction bases with no gene match: 7. The CDR3 totals 14 residues. Germline CDR1 reads MDHEN; CDR2 reads SYDVKM. The CDR3 nucleotides are TGTGCCAGCAACTCGGGGGGGCGAGCCTACGAGCAGTACGTC. Translated: CASNSGGRAYEQYV.

The sample holds many counts of this clonotype. The CDR3 loop reads CASSLAVVSTDTQYF. CDR3 DNA: TGCGCCAGCAGCTTGGCCGTGGTCAGCACAGATACGCAGTATTTT. The rearrangement uses TRBV5-1 and TRBJ2-3; D gene unclear. CDR3 length equals 15 residues. V was shortened by 0 bases and J by 0 bases, with 8 bases between the two germline ends. Germline CDR1 and CDR2: SGHRS and YFSETQ. Full variable domain (rest looked up from reference TRBV5-1 and TRBJ2-3): KAGVTQTPRYLIKTRGQQVTLSCSPISGHRSVSWYQQTPGQGLQFLFEYFSETQRNKGNFPGRFSGRQFSNSRSEMNVSTLELGDSALYLCASSLAVVSTDTQYFGPGTRLTVL.

Ten or more counts support this clonotype. The V call is TRBV6-1, the J call TRBJ2-1; no definite D call. The CDR3 runs 12 residues. Germline V gene lookup returns CDR1 MNHNS and CDR2 SASEGT. Trimming left V 5 bases short and J 5 bases short, with 7 bases between. The chain's CDR3 is CASSPRNNEQFF. CDR3 coding DNA: TGTGCCAGCAGTCCGAGGAACAATGAGCAGTTCTTC.

The sample holds a few counts of this clonotype. CDR3 region: CASSWQSDTEAFF. DNA of the CDR3: TGCGCCAGCAGCTGGCAGAGCGACACTGAAGCTTTCTTT. This chain connects TRBV5-1 to TRBJ1-1; D is undetermined. The CDR3 has 13 residues. CDR1 SGHRS and CDR2 YFSETQ come from the germline V gene. The V and J ends lost 3 bases and 3 bases respectively, with 9 bases between them.

This clonotype was observed a handful of times. The chain has TRBV20-1 and TRBJ1-6; TRBD1 might be the D (6 bases). The germline V gene encodes CDR1 DFQATT and CDR2 SNEGSKA (reference sequence). Trimming removed 5 bases from V and 9 bases from J, with 26 bases in between. The length of the CDR3 is 17 residues. The CDR3 region is CSASPMAGARVSSPLHF. The CDR3 coding sequence is TGCAGTGCTTCACCTATGGCGGGGGCTCGGGTCAGTTCACCCCTCCACTTT.

This clonotype came up many times. The CDR3 DNA follows: TGCGCCAGCAGCTTGTGGTCCGAAAGCGGGGAGCTGTTTTTT. It specifies CASSLWSESGELFF. This chain joins TRBV5-1 and TRBJ2-2; D gene ambiguous. The CDR3 sequence is 14 residues long. Germline CDR1 and CDR2: SGHRS and YFSETQ. Trimming took 1 base from V and 7 from J, leaving 11 bases between them.

Many counts were recorded for this clonotype. The rearrangement links TRBV4-3 to TRBJ2-1; 8 bases align to TRBD2. V lost 4 bases and J lost 7; bases outside the gene matches: 12. This CDR3 has 16 residues. Per germline, CDR1 LGHNA and CDR2 YSLEER. In DNA form, the CDR3 reads TGCGCCAGCAGCCGAGACGCCGGGACTAGGTCTAATGAGCAGTTCTTC. It translates to CASSRDAGTRSNEQFF.

This clonotype appeared many times. The chain couples TRBV11-2 to TRBJ2-5; TRBD2 agrees at 7 bases. The CDR3 consists of 16 residues. The V gene end was trimmed by 1 base and the J gene end by 5 bases; junction bases not matched to a gene: 10. Per germline, CDR1 SGHAT and CDR2 FQNNGV. CDR3 loop: CASSLGVGGLEETQYF. The CDR3 DNA reads TGTGCCAGCAGCTTAGGGGTGGGAGGGTTAGAGGAGACCCAGTACTTC.

The V and J genes are TRBV5-1 and TRBJ2-2, with D perhaps TRBD1 (5 bases). The CDR3 has 17 amino acids. In germline, CDR1 is SGHRS, CDR2 YFSETQ. Trimming left V 4 bases short and J 4 bases short, with 20 bases between. The CDR3 spells CASSPTALQGRTGELFF. For the CDR3, the DNA is TGCGCCAGCAGCCCCACCGCGCTCCAGGGTCGCACCGGGGAGCTGTTTTTT.

V is TRBV23-1 and J is TRBJ2-7, with TRBD1 matching over 9 bases. TRBV23-1 is classed as an ORF, of uncertain function. J lost 3 bases, V lost 4 bases, and 4 bases had no gene match. The CDR3 consists of 14 residues. As DNA, the CDR3 is TGCGCCAGCAGTCTGCCGGGACAGGGCTACGAGCAGTACTTC. Its protein is CASSLPGQGYEQYF.

This clonotype was seen ten or more times. V is TRBV12-3 or TRBV12-4 and J is TRBJ2-2, with 7 bases that match TRBD1. Unmatched junction bases numbered 8, after V lost 7 bases and J lost 0 bases. The CDR3 extends over 16 amino acids. Here the CDR3 DNA reads TGTGCCAGCAAGGTGCTAGGGGGCGCGAACACCGGGGAGCTGTTTTTT. Its translation: CASKVLGGANTGELFF.

The V call is TRBV5-1, the J call TRBJ2-7; TRBD1 aligns across 7 bases. In germline, CDR1 is SGHRS, CDR2 YFSETQ. With 5 bases clipped from V and 5 bases from J, the junction kept 16 bases outside the gene matches. The CDR3 consists of 16 residues. CDR3 bases: TGCGCCAGCAGACCGCAGACAGGGAAGAATAGGAACGAGCAGTACTTC. Its translation: CASRPQTGKNRNEQYF.

This clonotype was detected a few times. The chain couples TRBV20-1 to TRBJ2-5; D is uncertain. The CDR3 extends over 11 amino acids. CDR1 is DFQATT, CDR2 SNEGSKA, per germline (reference sequence). V lost 3 bases, J lost 2 bases, and 4 bases lay in between. Written as DNA, the CDR3 is TGCAGTGCTAGGAAACAAGAGACCCAGTACTTC. Amino acid sequence: CSARKQETQYF.

This clonotype was observed a few times. The V gene is TRBV5-1, the J gene TRBJ2-7, with TRBD1 as a possible D gene (7 bases). In germline, CDR1 is SGHRS, CDR2 YFSETQ. The V and J ends lost 4 bases and 4 bases respectively, with 18 bases between them. This CDR3 is 15 amino acids long. As DNA, the CDR3 is TGCGCCAGCAGCCGTTCAGCGACAGGGACTTACGAGCAGTACTTC. Amino acid sequence: CASSRSATGTYEQYF.

The chain recombines TRBV7-2 with TRBJ2-5; tentative D call: TRBD2 (7 bases). Trimming took off 4 bases at V and 4 bases at J, with 13 bases between the two ends. The CDR3 length is 14 residues. Per germline, CDR1 SGHTA and CDR2 FQGNSA. The CDR3 protein is CASSWGGPGETQYF. CDR3 sequence (DNA): TGTGCCAGCAGCTGGGGGGGGCCGGGAGAGACCCAGTACTTC.

This clonotype was seen a few times. The rearrangement uses TRBV5-1 and TRBJ1-1; TRBD1 matches at 9 bases. V lost 2 bases, J lost 6 bases, and 5 bases stayed unmatched. The CDR3 covers 14 residues. Germline CDR1 SGHRS, CDR2 YFSETQ. Here the CDR3 reads CASSLLRQGAEAFF. CDR3 nucleotide sequence: TGCGCCAGCAGCTTACTTCGACAGGGGGCTGAAGCTTTCTTT.

This clonotype was seen repeatedly, ten times or more. The CDR3 DNA sequence: TGTGCCATCAGTGGTCGGGCGGTCGCGACAGATACGCAGTATTTT. The encoded protein is CAISGRAVATDTQYF. The chain recombines TRBV10-3 with TRBJ2-3; D remains ambiguous. Trimming pared 4 bases from V and 3 bases from J, leaving 14 bases between. The germline CDR1 and CDR2 sequences are ENHRY and SYGVKD. This CDR3 comprises 15 residues.

This clonotype came up many times. The V and J genes are TRBV7-9 and TRBJ1-3; tentatively, D is TRBD1 (5 bases). CDR1 is SEHNR and CDR2 is FQNEAQ in the germline V gene (reference sequence). The CDR3 contains 15 residues. The germline V and J ends were trimmed by 2 bases and 8 bases, with 16 bases remaining between them. DNA of the CDR3: TGTGCCAGCAGCTTACAGCGGTTCGGAGGGGACACCATATATTTT. Amino acids: CASSLQRFGGDTIYF.